This T cell receptor (beta chain) comes out of a study of immune evolution from preneoplasia to lung adenocarcinoma. This clone was counted once. Its antigen is not identified. Assay used: immunoSEQ multiplex PCR; TCRdb lists only in-frame clones, some missing. The sample includes about 9,500 clones, nearly 90% seen only once; the top ten take around 2.5%. Patient tissue came from resections in Japan or China, 2014–2017. Each case's diagnosis was confirmed by two pathologists on H&E. Findings of the study overall: Highest clonality occurred in KRAS-mutant, not EGFR-mutant or double wild-type, nodules. Later-stage lesions appeared to have more T cells, more diversity, less clonality.

There are 14 residues in the CDR3. The germline CDR1 and CDR2 sequences are MGHDK and SYGVNS. Trimming took 0 bases from V and 9 from J, leaving 12 bases between them. This receptor was taken from a person aged 70 to 85 with invasive lung adenocarcinoma. This chain links TRBV25-1 with TRBJ2-1, with a weak D call TRBD2 (5 bases). Sequencing input: FFPE invasive lung adenocarcinoma tissue. CDR3 sequence: CASSEYKFRGEQFF. CDR3 nucleotides: TGTGCCAGCAGTGAATACAAATTTCGGGGTGAGCAGTTCTTC.